Listed below are T cell receptor beta chains from one sample, sequenced in a study of CD8 T cells in Susac syndrome. TCRdb independently ran MiXCR on the immunoSEQ multiplex PCR reads; one entry per CDR3 protein. The table shows some 110,000 distinct CDR3 sequences, with more than 85% occurring only once. Material for sequencing was CD4+ T cells from PBMCs. Receptors originate from a human donor with multiple sclerosis. Each CDR3 is given with its conserved first and last residue. D genes are given only for firm matches. A row's size may be missing; if present it is once, few, many or a size class.

>15|TRBV6-7|NA|TRBJ1-6|NA
TGTGCCAGCAGCTACGGGGGGAAGAGGAATTCACCCCTCCACTTT
CASSYGGKRNSPLHF
>15|TRBV3-1|NA|TRBJ1-5|NA
TGTGCCAGCAGCCAAGGAGGCCAACTAAATCAGCCCCAGCATTTT
CASSQGGQLNQPQHF
>16|TRBV7-9|NA|TRBJ1-4|NA
TGTGCCAGCAGCCCTCCATGGACAGCAACTAATGAAAAACTGTTTTTT
CASSPPWTATNEKLFF
>15|TRBV9|NA|TRBJ2-7|NA
TGTGCCAGCAGCCCCAGGTGGGAAAGAGGGTACGAGCAGTACTTC
CASSPRWERGYEQYF
>14|TRBV7-3|NA|TRBJ1-4|NA
TGTGCCAGCAGCTTAACGAGGGCAGATGAAAAACTGTTTTTT
CASSLTRADEKLFF
>15|TRBV30|NA|TRBJ1-6|NA
TGTGCCTGGAAACCAGGGAGCTCCTATAATTCACCCCTCCACTTT
CAWKPGSSYNSPLHF
>12|TRBV29-1|NA|TRBJ1-4|few
TGCAGCGTTGGGACGGGTAATGAAAAACTGTTTTTT
CSVGTGNEKLFF
>15|TRBV6-5|NA|TRBJ1-6|NA
TGTGCCAGCAGTTACCTGGGATCCTATAATTCACCCCTCCACTTT
CASSYLGSYNSPLHF
>15|TRBV7-9|NA|TRBJ2-2|NA
TGTGCCAGCAGCTTATCAATCCGGGGGCCCGGGGAGCTGTTTTTT
CASSLSIRGPGELFF
>14|TRBV7-3|NA|TRBJ1-2|NA
TGTGCCAGCAGCTTAACTCCAACCCTTGGCCGCTACACCTTC
CASSLTPTLGRYTF
>16|TRBV3-1|TRBD1|TRBJ2-7|NA
TGTGCCAGCAGCCCCAGTACCGGGACAGGGGCCTACGAGCAGTACTTC
CASSPSTGTGAYEQYF
>12|TRBV6-5|TRBD1|TRBJ1-2|NA
TGTGCCACCAGGCAGGGGGGAGCTGGCTACACCTTC
CATRQGGAGYTF
>15|TRBV29-1|NA|TRBJ1-1|NA
TGCAGCGCCGCGGCTAAATTAGCCAGGGACACTGAAGCTTTCTTT
CSAAAKLARDTEAFF
>14|TRBV9|TRBD1|TRBJ2-5|once
TGTGCCAGCAGCGGGACAGGGGTCATGGAGACCCAGTACTTC
CASSGTGVMETQYF
>14|TRBV6-6|NA|TRBJ2-2|NA
TGTGCCAGCAGTACTAGGGGGAACACCGGGGAGCTGTTTTTT
CASSTRGNTGELFF
>13|TRBV28|TRBD1|TRBJ1-2|NA
TGTGCCAGCAGTCCAGGGGGCGCGAGTGGCTACACCTTC
CASSPGGASGYTF
>22|TRBV5-1|NA|TRBJ2-7|NA
TGCGCCAGCAGCTTGGGCCTTCCAGCACCGGGACAACGTGTGGGGGAGACCTACGAGCAGTACTTC
CASSLGLPAPGQRVGETYEQYF
>13|TRBV6-5|NA|TRBJ1-2|NA
TGTGCCAGCAGTTACTCCGGGGTACAGGGCTACACCTTC
CASSYSGVQGYTF
>11|TRBV29-1|NA|TRBJ1-4|few
TGCAGCGTTGAAGTGGGCGAAAAACTGTTTTTT
CSVEVGEKLFF
>16|TRBV11-2|TRBD2|TRBJ2-1|NA
TGTGCCAGCAGCAGATCACGGGGGGGCCGAAGTGATGAGCAGTTCTTC
CASSRSRGGRSDEQFF
>13|TRBV13|NA|TRBJ2-3|NA
TGTGCCAGCAGCGCGTACAGCGCAGATACGCAGTATTTT
CASSAYSADTQYF
>14|TRBV28|NA|TRBJ1-1|once
TGTGCCAGCACACCGGGACTCCTGAACACTGAAGCTTTCTTT
CASTPGLLNTEAFF
>13|TRBV6-6|NA|TRBJ2-2|NA
TGTGCCAGCAGGCCCGGGGACACCGTGGAGCTGTTTTTT
CASRPGDTVELFF
>17|TRBV14|TRBD2|TRBJ2-1|NA
TGTGCCAGCAGCCAAGACCCACTAGCGGGGGTCTACAATGAGCAGTTCTTC
CASSQDPLAGVYNEQFF
>13|TRBV28|NA|TRBJ1-5|NA
TGTGCCAGCAGGGGGGTAGGCAATCAGCCCCAGCATTTT
CASRGVGNQPQHF
>16|TRBV28|TRBD1|TRBJ2-2|once
TGTGCCAGCCCCCTCGGGACAGGGGTGAGGGCCGGGGAGCTGTTTTTT
CASPLGTGVRAGELFF
>13|TRBV2|TRBD1|TRBJ1-1|NA
TGTGCCAGCAGAGACAGGGGTGAAACTGAAGCTTTCTTT
CASRDRGETEAFF
>15|TRBV11-2|NA|TRBJ2-6|NA
TGTGCCAGCAGCTTAGTAACGACTGGGGCCAACGTCCTGACTTTC
CASSLVTTGANVLTF
>13|TRBV7-8|TRBD1|TRBJ1-6|NA
TGTGCCAGCAGTACAGGGGGCGATTCACCCCTCCACTTT
CASSTGGDSPLHF